These 27 T cell receptor beta chains were all obtained from the same sample, sequenced in a study of T-cell reconstitution after alpha-beta-depleted transplantation in children. Unique molecular identifiers were incorporated when the TCRbeta library was constructed. TCRdb independently ran MiXCR on the PCR reads; one entry per CDR3 protein. The sample has more than 400,000 distinct CDR3 sequences; roughly an eighth are singletons. The source material was PBMCs, mostly from graft donor cells, sampled 180 days after TCRalphabeta/CD19-depleted stem cell transplant. The receptors were sampled from a female patient between 2 and 15 years old who had a stem cell transplant for aplastic anemia, so the T cells may come from the graft donor.

Concerning this clonotype itself: One base away lies a much larger clone, so this may be a sequencing read error. The J gene is TRBJ1-5, the V gene TRBV4-3, with D uncertain. Germline V gene lookup returns CDR1 LGHNA and CDR2 YSLEER. This CDR3 has 18 residues. Trimming shortened V by 0 bases and J by 1 base, and 16 bases separated the two germline ends. The CDR3 protein is CASSQDFYLKRSNQPQHF. The CDR3 DNA sequence: TGCGCCAGCAGCCAAGATTTCTATTTAAAACGGAGCAATCAGCCCCAGCATTTT.

This chain links TRBV7-9 with TRBJ2-4, with 7 bases that match TRBD1. J lost 5 bases, V lost 0 bases, and 4 bases had no gene match. Per the germline V gene, CDR1 is SEHNR and CDR2 is FQNEAQ (reference sequence). This CDR3 has 15 amino acids. The CDR3 sequence is CASSLAGGTENIQYF. The CDR3 DNA follows: TGTGCCAGCAGCTTAGCAGGTGGGACAGAAAACATTCAGTACTTC.

This clonotype was counted ten times or more. This chain links TRBV5-1 with TRBJ2-1; 9 bases align to TRBD1. V lost 5 bases to trimming and J lost 3 bases; unmatched junction nucleotides: 6. The length of the CDR3 is 15 residues. Germline CDR1 SGHRS, CDR2 YFSETQ. The CDR3 DNA sequence: TGCGCCAGCAGTCCCGGACAGGGGAGCTACAATGAGCAGTTCTTC. Its translation: CASSPGQGSYNEQFF.

V and J are TRBV6-5 and TRBJ1-2; D remains ambiguous. Germline lookup yields CDR1 MNHEY and CDR2 SVGAGI. The length of the CDR3 is 15 residues. V dropped 0 bases and J dropped 0 bases, with 8 bases sitting between them. CDR3 region: CASSYSGPPNYGYTF. In nucleotides, the CDR3 is TGTGCCAGCAGTTACTCGGGCCCTCCTAACTATGGCTACACCTTC.

This clonotype has only a few counts. This chain uses TRBV18 with TRBJ1-1; perhaps TRBD1 as D (5 bases). The CDR3 has 17 residues. Germline V gene sequence: CDR1 KGHSH, CDR2 LQKENI. The V gene lost 3 bases and the J gene lost 3 bases, with 20 bases spanning the gap. The CDR3 region is CASSPYVRNGADTEAFF. The CDR3 DNA reads as TGTGCCAGCTCACCTTATGTCAGGAATGGGGCGGACACTGAAGCTTTCTTT.

This clonotype showed up just a few times. DNA for the CDR3: TGTGCCAGCAGCCTCAACAGGGTTAGCTCCTACAATGAGCAGTTCTTC. It specifies CASSLNRVSSYNEQFF. The chain joins TRBV11-2 to TRBJ2-1; TRBD1 is a possible D gene (6 bases). Germline V CDR1 and CDR2: SGHAT, FQNNGV. The V and J ends lost 5 bases and 0 bases respectively, with 14 bases between them. CDR3 size: 16 residues.

This clonotype was counted many times. The rearrangement joins TRBV29-1 to TRBJ2-3; 16 nucleotides agree with TRBD2. V was pared by 7 bases and J by 3 bases, with 13 bases of the junction left unmatched. CDR1 is SQVTM, CDR2 ANQGSEA, per germline. This CDR3 has 18 amino acids. The CDR3 DNA is TGCAGCGCGGGGACTAGCGGGAGGGCCCTTTGGACGACAGATACGCAGTATTTT. Translating gives CSAGTSGRALWTTDTQYF.

The chain recombines TRBV4-3 with TRBJ2-4; D remains ambiguous. The CDR3 length is 14 residues. V lost 4 bases and J lost 2, with 9 bases in between. The germline gives CDR1 LGHNA, CDR2 YSLEER. CDR3 sequence reads: CASSPEVPKNIQYF. CDR3 DNA: TGCGCCAGCAGCCCCGAGGTGCCCAAAAACATTCAGTACTTC.

This clonotype was observed a few times. The rearrangement joins TRBV28 to TRBJ1-2; D remains ambiguous. The germline CDR1 and CDR2 sequences are MDHEN and SYDVKM. The CDR3 totals 13 residues. V lost 4 bases and J 4 bases, leaving 10 bases between the germline ends. In DNA form, the CDR3 reads TGTGCCAGCAGTTGGCCCCTCATCTATGGCTACACCTTC. It is translated as CASSWPLIYGYTF.

In its sample, this clonotype was seen a few times. The gene calls are TRBV7-2 and TRBJ2-7, with 7 positions matching TRBD2. The CDR3 consists of 14 residues. With 0 bases clipped from V and 7 bases from J, the junction kept 6 bases outside the gene matches. CDR1 is SGHTA and CDR2 is FQGNSA in the germline V gene. CDR3 bases: TGTGCCAGCAGCTTAGCGGGAGGGCCGAGGGAGCAGTACGTC. This translates into CASSLAGGPREQYV.

This clonotype appeared a few times. The chain employs TRBV9 and TRBJ2-2; TRBD1 aligns across 9 bases. Germline assignment: CDR1 SGDLS and CDR2 YYNGEE. The CDR3 contains 16 residues. J was trimmed by 2 bases and V by 4 bases; bases with no gene match: 6. Here the CDR3 DNA reads TGTGCCAGCAGCATTACAGGGGGCGCCAACACCGGGGAGCTGTTTTTT. This encodes CASSITGGANTGELFF.

This clonotype occurred a few times. This chain connects TRBV7-9 to TRBJ2-5; tentative D call: TRBD2 (7 bases). The V end was cut by 5 bases, the J end by 5 bases, with 15 bases between. The CDR3 covers 14 residues. CDR1 and CDR2 (germline): SEHNR, FQNEAQ (reference sequence). This CDR3 is CASSRIQGGETQYF. As DNA, the CDR3 is TGTGCCAGCAGCCGCATACAGGGAGGGGAGACCCAGTACTTC. Filled out from reference TRBV7-9 and TRBJ2-5, the complete variable domain reads DTGVSQNPRHKITKRGQNVTFRCDPISEHNRLYWYRQTLGQGPEFLTYFQNEAQLEKSRLLSDRFSAERPKGSFSTLEIQRTEQGDSAMYLCASSRIQGGETQYFGPGTRLLVL.

This clonotype has a handful of counts. V gene TRBV15 combines with J gene TRBJ1-2; 8 bases are a match to TRBD1. The CDR3 is 14 amino acids. Germline CDR1 reads LNHNV; CDR2 reads YYDKDF (reference sequence). Trimming removed 3 bases from V and 4 bases from J; junction bases left unmatched: 4. The CDR3 region is CATSRDRVGYGYTF. The CDR3 DNA sequence: TGTGCCACCAGCAGGGACAGGGTGGGCTATGGCTACACCTTC.

This CDR3 reads CSAFWETNEQFF. The CDR3 DNA follows: TGCAGTGCTTTTTGGGAGACGAATGAGCAGTTCTTC. The V gene is TRBV20-1, the J gene TRBJ2-1; D perhaps matches TRBD2 (5 bases). V gave up 5 bases and J gave up 7 bases, with 12 bases separating them. This CDR3 region has 12 residues. Germline CDR1 and CDR2: DFQATT and SNEGSKA (reference sequence).

In its sample, this clonotype was seen a few times. The V and J genes are TRBV20-1 and TRBJ2-1; a weak D match, TRBD2 (6 bases). This CDR3 comprises 14 residues. V lost 0 bases and J 7 bases, leaving 13 bases between the germline ends. Germline CDR1 DFQATT, CDR2 SNEGSKA (reference sequence). The CDR3 is CSARDPGVVNEQFF. The CDR3 coding sequence is TGCAGTGCTAGAGATCCGGGAGTAGTAAATGAGCAGTTCTTC.

The chain employs TRBV30 and TRBJ2-6, with D perhaps TRBD2 (5 bases). The CDR3 totals 15 residues. Germline V lookup: CDR1 GTSNPN, CDR2 SVGIG (reference sequence). Trimming took 3 bases from V and 4 from J, leaving 13 bases between them. The CDR3 sequence is CAWSRTVSGANVLTF. The CDR3 region has the DNA TGTGCCTGGAGCCGGACTGTCTCCGGGGCCAACGTCCTGACTTTC.

This clonotype was seen many times. The chain joins TRBV25-1 to TRBJ2-1; D ambiguous. V was trimmed by 4 bases and J by 7 bases, leaving 5 bases between them. The CDR3 has 11 amino acids. Per the germline V gene, CDR1 is MGHDK and CDR2 is SYGVNS. The CDR3 spells CASSGRNEQFF. CDR3 nucleotide sequence: TGTGCCAGCAGTGGTAGAAATGAGCAGTTCTTC.

On this clonotype: The germline gene is not matched at one end of the junction; a read error may be the cause. The chain has TRBV28 and TRBJ2-5, with no clear D. From germline, CDR1 is MDHEN and CDR2 SYDVKM. The CDR3 is made up of 11 amino acids. CDR3 in amino acids: CASSFQEIINF. The CDR3 nucleotides are TGTGCCAGCAGTTTTCAGGAGATAATCAACTTC.

The rearrangement joins TRBV6-5 to TRBJ1-5; no definite D call. Trimming pared 0 bases from V and 3 bases from J, leaving 6 bases between. The CDR3 is 14 amino acids. Germline assignment: CDR1 MNHEY and CDR2 SVGAGI. CDR3 coding DNA: TGTGCCAGCAGTTACTCGCCGGACAATCAGCCCCAGCATTTT. Translated, it gives CASSYSPDNQPQHF.

The sample holds many counts of this clonotype. The genes are TRBV9 and TRBJ2-7, with TRBD1 identical over 11 bases. V lost 4 bases, J lost 9 bases, and 12 bases stayed unmatched. The CDR3 runs 15 residues. Germline V CDR1 and CDR2: SGDLS, YYNGEE. CDR3 DNA sequence: TGTGCCAGCAGCCCAATCGGGACAGGGGGGGGAGGGCAGTACTTC. Translating it yields CASSPIGTGGGGQYF.

This chain links TRBV6-5 with TRBJ2-2; 7 bases are shared with TRBD1. The CDR3 contains 14 residues. With 4 bases clipped from V and 7 bases from J, the junction kept 6 bases outside the gene matches. Germline CDR1 and CDR2: MNHEY and SVGAGI. CDR3: CASSSLDRFGELFF. CDR3 nucleotide sequence: TGTGCCAGCAGTTCCTTGGACAGGTTCGGGGAGCTGTTTTTT.

This clonotype was counted only a few times. The rearrangement uses TRBV28 and TRBJ2-7, with unresolved D. The CDR3 loop spans 16 amino acids. Germline CDR1 is MDHEN and CDR2 is SYDVKM. V dropped 2 bases and J dropped 0 bases, with 14 bases sitting between them. The CDR3 reads CASSLGGRRSSYEQYF. The CDR3 DNA reads as TGTGCCAGCAGTTTAGGTGGGCGAAGGAGCTCCTACGAGCAGTACTTC.

The chain combines TRBV4-3 with TRBJ2-1; D gene unclear. Germline values: CDR1 LGHNA, CDR2 YSLEER. The CDR3 spans 16 residues. The V and J ends lost 0 bases and 0 bases respectively, with 9 bases between them. In nucleotides, the CDR3 is TGCGCCAGCAGCCAAGATCTGGCCCTCTCCTACAATGAGCAGTTCTTC. This encodes CASSQDLALSYNEQFF.

This clonotype has more than one count but fewer than ten. V and J are TRBV27 and TRBJ2-7, with D maybe TRBD1 (6 bases). Per germline, CDR1 MNHEY and CDR2 SMNVEV (reference sequence). Trimming took off 4 bases at V and 6 bases at J, with 13 bases between the two ends. This CDR3 contains 13 residues. The CDR3 DNA reads TGTGCCAGCAGTTCCGACAGGATCGCCGAGCAGTACTTC. The encoded protein is CASSSDRIAEQYF.

The V and J genes are TRBV20-1 and TRBJ2-7, with D possibly being TRBD1 or TRBD2 (5 bases each). The CDR3 is 17 amino acids. CDR1 and CDR2 from the germline V gene are DFQATT and SNEGSKA (reference sequence). Trimming pared 0 bases from V and 3 bases from J, leaving 21 bases between. The CDR3 nucleotides are TGCAGTGCTAGAGAGGGGTCGGGGCTACCCCATCACTACGAGCAGTACTTC. Amino acids: CSAREGSGLPHHYEQYF.

The rearrangement joins TRBV12-3 or TRBV12-4 to TRBJ2-3, with D unresolved. This CDR3 is built from 14 residues. Trimming took off 6 bases at V and 4 bases at J, with 14 bases between the two ends. This CDR3 reads CASSPPSSSDTQYF. CDR3 in DNA: TGTGCCAGCAGCCCCCCTTCGAGCTCAGATACGCAGTATTTT.

Only a few counts were recorded for this clonotype. CDR3 sequence: CASSSPMWSGSTGELFF. The DNA for the CDR3 is TGTGCCAGCAGTTCCCCTATGTGGAGCGGCTCAACCGGGGAGCTGTTTTTT. The rearrangement links TRBV6-5 to TRBJ2-2; possibly TRBD2 for D (5 bases). The CDR3 contains 17 residues. Germline CDR1 reads MNHEY; CDR2 reads SVGAGI. Trimming left V 4 bases short and J 5 bases short, with 20 bases between.